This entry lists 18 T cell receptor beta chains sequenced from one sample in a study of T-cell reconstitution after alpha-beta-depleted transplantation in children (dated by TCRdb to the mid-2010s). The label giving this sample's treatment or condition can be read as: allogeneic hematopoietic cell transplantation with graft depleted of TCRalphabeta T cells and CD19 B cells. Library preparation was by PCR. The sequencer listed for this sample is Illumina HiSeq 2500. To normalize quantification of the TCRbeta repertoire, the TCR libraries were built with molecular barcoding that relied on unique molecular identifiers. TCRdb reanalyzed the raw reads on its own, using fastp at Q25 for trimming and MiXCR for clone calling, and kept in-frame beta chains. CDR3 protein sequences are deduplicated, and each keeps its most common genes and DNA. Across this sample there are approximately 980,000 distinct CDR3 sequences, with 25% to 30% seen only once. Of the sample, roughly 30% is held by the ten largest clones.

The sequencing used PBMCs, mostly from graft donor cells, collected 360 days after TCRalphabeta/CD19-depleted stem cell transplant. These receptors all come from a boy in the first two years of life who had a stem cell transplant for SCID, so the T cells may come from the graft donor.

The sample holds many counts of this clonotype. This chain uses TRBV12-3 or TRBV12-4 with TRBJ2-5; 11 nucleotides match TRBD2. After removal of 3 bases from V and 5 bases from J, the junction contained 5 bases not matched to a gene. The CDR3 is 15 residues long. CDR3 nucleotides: TGTGCCAGCAGTTTGACTAGCGGGGTAATGGAGACCCAGTACTTC. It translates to CASSLTSGVMETQYF.

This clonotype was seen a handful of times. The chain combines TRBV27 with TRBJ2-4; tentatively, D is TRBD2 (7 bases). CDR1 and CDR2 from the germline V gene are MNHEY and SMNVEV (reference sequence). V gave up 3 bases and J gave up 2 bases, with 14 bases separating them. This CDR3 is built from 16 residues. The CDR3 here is CASSFRGAWSKNIQYF. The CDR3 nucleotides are TGTGCCAGCAGTTTCCGGGGGGCATGGTCCAAAAACATTCAGTACTTC.

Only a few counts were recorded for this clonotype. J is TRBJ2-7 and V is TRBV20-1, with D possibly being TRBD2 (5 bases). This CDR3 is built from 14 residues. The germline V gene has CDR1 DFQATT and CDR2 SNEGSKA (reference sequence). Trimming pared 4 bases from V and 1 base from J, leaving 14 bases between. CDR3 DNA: TGCAGTGCTAACCCGGGGTATGGGTCCTACGAGCAGTACTTC. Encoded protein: CSANPGYGSYEQYF.

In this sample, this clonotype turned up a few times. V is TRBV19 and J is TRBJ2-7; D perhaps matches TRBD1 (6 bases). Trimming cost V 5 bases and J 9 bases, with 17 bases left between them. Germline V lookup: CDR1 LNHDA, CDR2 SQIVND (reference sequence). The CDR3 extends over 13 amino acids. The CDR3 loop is CASSLRDNIVQYF. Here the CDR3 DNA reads TGTGCCAGTAGTCTCCGGGACAACATCGTGCAGTACTTC. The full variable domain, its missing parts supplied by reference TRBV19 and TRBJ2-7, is DGGITQSPKYLFRKEGQNVTLSCEQNLNHDAMYWYRQDPGQGLRLIYYSQIVNDFQKGDIAEGYSVSREKKESFPLTVTSAQKNPTAFYLCASSLRDNIVQYFGPGTRLTVT.

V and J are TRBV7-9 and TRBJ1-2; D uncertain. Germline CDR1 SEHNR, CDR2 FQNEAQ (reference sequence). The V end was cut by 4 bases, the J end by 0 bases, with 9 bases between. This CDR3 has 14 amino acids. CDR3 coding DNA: TGTGCCAGCAGCTGGTCCGGGACTAACTATGGCTACACCTTC. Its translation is CASSWSGTNYGYTF.

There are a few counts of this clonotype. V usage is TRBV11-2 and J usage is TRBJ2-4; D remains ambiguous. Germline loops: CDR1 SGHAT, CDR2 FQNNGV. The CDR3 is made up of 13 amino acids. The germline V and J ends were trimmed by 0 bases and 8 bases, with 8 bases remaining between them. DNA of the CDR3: TGTGCCAGCAGCTTAGATTCGTGGGACATTCAGTACTTC. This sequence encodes CASSLDSWDIQYF. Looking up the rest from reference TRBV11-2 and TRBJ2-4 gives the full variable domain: EAGVAQSPRYKIIEKRQSVAFWCNPISGHATLYWYQQILGQGPKLLIQFQNNGVVDDSQLPKDRFSAERLKGVDSTLKIQPAKLEDSAVYLCASSLDSWDIQYFGAGTRLSVL.

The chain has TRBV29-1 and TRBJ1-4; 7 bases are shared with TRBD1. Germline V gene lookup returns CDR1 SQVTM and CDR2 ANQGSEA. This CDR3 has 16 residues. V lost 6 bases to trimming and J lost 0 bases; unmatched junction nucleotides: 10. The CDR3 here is CSVRGTTGATNEKLFF. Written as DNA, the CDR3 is TGCAGCGTCAGGGGGACAACGGGTGCAACTAATGAAAAACTGTTTTTT. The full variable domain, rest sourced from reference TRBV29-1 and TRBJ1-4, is SAVISQKPSRDICQRGTSLTIQCQVDSQVTMMFWYRQQPGQSLTLIATANQGSEATYESGFVIDKFPISRPNLTFSTLTVSNMSPEDSSIYLCSVRGTTGATNEKLFFGSGTQLSVL.

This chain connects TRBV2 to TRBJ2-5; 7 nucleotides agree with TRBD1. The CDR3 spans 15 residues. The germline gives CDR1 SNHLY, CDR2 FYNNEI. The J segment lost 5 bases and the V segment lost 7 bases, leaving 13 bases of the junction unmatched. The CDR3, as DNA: TGTGCCAGCACATGGACTTCACCAGGGGGTGAGACCCAGTACTTC. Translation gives CASTWTSPGGETQYF.

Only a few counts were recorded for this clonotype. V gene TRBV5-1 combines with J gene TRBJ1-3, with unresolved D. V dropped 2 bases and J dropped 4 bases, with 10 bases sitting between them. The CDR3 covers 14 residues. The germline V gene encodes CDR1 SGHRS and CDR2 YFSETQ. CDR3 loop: CASSLDRRGNTIYF. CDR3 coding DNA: TGCGCCAGCAGCTTAGACCGCAGGGGAAACACCATATATTTT. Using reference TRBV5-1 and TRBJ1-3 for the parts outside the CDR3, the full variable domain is KAGVTQTPRYLIKTRGQQVTLSCSPISGHRSVSWYQQTPGQGLQFLFEYFSETQRNKGNFPGRFSGRQFSNSRSEMNVSTLELGDSALYLCASSLDRRGNTIYFGEGSWLTVV.

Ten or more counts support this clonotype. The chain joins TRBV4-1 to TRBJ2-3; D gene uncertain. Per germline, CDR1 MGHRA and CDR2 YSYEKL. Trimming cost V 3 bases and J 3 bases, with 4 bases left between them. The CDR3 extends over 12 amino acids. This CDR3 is CASSHGTDTQYF. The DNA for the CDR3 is TGCGCCAGCAGCCACGGGACAGATACGCAGTATTTT.

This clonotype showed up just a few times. The CDR3 here is CASNRDRGDTEAFF. The CDR3 nucleotides are TGTGCCAGCAATCGGGACAGGGGAGACACTGAAGCTTTCTTT. The rearrangement uses TRBV2 and TRBJ1-1, with TRBD1 matching 10 bases. The CDR3 has 14 amino acids. Trimming took 7 bases from V and 3 from J; bases not matched to a gene: 5. Germline CDR1 reads SNHLY; CDR2 reads FYNNEI.

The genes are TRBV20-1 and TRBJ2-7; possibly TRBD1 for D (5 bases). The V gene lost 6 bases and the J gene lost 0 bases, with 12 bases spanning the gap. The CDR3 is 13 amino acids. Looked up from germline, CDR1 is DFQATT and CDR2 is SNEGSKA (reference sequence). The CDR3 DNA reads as TGCAGTGCCTACCGACAGCTCTCCTACGAGCAGTACTTC. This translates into CSAYRQLSYEQYF.

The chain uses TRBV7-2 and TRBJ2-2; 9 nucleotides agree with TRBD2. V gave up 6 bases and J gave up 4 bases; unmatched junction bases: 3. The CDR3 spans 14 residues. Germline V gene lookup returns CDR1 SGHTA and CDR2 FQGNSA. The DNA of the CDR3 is TGTGCCAGCAGTCGTAGCGGGGGCACCGGGGAGCTGTTTTTT. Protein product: CASSRSGGTGELFF.

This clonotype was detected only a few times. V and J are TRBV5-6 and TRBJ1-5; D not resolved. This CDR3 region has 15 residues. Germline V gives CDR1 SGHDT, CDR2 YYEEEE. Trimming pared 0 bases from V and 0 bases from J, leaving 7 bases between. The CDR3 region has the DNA TGTGCCAGCAGCTTGGGGACGGTTAGCAATCAGCCCCAGCATTTT. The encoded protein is CASSLGTVSNQPQHF. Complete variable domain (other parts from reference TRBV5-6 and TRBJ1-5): DAGVTQSPTHLIKTRGQQVTLRCSPKSGHDTVSWYQQALGQGPQFIFQYYEEEERQRGNFPDRFSGHQFPNYSSELNVNALLLGDSALYLCASSLGTVSNQPQHFGDGTRLSIL.

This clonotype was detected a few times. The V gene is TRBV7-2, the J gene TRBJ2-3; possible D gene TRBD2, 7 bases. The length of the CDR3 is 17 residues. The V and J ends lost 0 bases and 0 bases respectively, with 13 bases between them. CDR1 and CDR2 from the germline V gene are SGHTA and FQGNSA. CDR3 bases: TGTGCCAGCAGCTTAGCGGGGGGGCCTCCTAGCACAGATACGCAGTATTTT. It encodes CASSLAGGPPSTDTQYF.

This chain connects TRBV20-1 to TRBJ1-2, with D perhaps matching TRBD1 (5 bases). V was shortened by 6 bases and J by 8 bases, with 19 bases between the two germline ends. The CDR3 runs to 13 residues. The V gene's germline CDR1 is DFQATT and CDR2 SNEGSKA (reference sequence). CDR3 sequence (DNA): TGCAGTGCGAGGGAACAGGTTGTGGGGGGCTACACCTTC. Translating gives CSAREQVVGGYTF.

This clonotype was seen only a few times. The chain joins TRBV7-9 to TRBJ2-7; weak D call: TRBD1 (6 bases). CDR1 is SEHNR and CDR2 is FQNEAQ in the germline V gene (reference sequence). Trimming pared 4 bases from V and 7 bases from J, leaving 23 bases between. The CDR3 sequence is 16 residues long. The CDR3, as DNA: TGTGCCAGCAGCTCCCTGGGAAGACAGGCCGGTGTGGAGCAGTACTTC. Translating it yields CASSSLGRQAGVEQYF.

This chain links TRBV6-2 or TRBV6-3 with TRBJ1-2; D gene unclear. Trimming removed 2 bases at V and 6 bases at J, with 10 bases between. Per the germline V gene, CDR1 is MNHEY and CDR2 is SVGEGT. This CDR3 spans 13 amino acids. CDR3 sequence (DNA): TGTGCCAGCAGTTACAGGTCTCGGGATGGCTACACCTTC. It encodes CASSYRSRDGYTF.